The rows below give T cell receptor beta chains drawn from one sample of a study of T-cell reconstitution after alpha-beta-depleted transplantation in children. Each CDR3 protein gets one entry after TCRdb re-called the PCR reads with MiXCR. The sample shows about 300,000 distinct CDR3 sequences, 9.5% to 13% of them seen only once. Sequences were derived from PBMCs, sampled before TCRalphabeta/CD19-depleted stem cell transplant. The receptors were gathered from a boy younger than two with acute myeloid leukemia, due to receive a stem cell transplant. The CDR3 runs from the conserved cysteine through the conserved F or W. D genes are given only for firm matches. A clone size is listed for some rows: how often the clone was seen (once, few, many), or a class if it is expanded.

V gene,clone size,J gene,D gene,CDR3 DNA,CDR3 protein
TRBV10-3,many,TRBJ2-1,TRBD1,TGTGCCATCAGTGGAGACAGGGGACGAAGCTCCTACAATGAGCAGTTCTTC,CAISGDRGRSSYNEQFF
TRBV6-1,many,TRBJ1-4,-,TGTGCCAGCAAAGACAGGCCAGGGGAAAAACTGTTTTTT,CASKDRPGEKLFF
TRBV19,many,TRBJ1-1,-,TGTGCCACCACCCAGGGTGTTGAAGCTTTCTTT,CATTQGVEAFF
TRBV7-2,few,TRBJ2-1,-,TGTGCCAGCAGCTTAGCGGGAGGAGGCATAGGAGAGCAGTTCTTC,CASSLAGGGIGEQFF
TRBV5-1,many,TRBJ1-4,TRBD1,TGCGCCAGCAGCCCCCCGTCCGGGACAGGGGGTGAAAAACTGTTTTTT,CASSPPSGTGGEKLFF
TRBV2,many,TRBJ2-3,TRBD1,TGTGCCAGCAAGCGGTTCCCTCAGGGGGTTGGAGATACGCAGTATTTT,CASKRFPQGVGDTQYF
TRBV5-5,few,TRBJ1-1,TRBD1,TGTGCCAGCGGGACAGCTATTCAAGCTTTCTTT,CASGTAIQAFF
TRBV2,-,TRBJ2-7,TRBD1,TGTACCAGCAGTCCCCACTCAGACAGGGGCCTTAGCTCCTACGAGCAGTACTTC,CTSSPHSDRGLSSYEQYF
TRBV10-3,many,TRBJ2-7,TRBD1,TGTGCCATCACTACAGGGGGTCACGAGCAGTACTTC,CAITTGGHEQYF
TRBV20-1,many,TRBJ2-5,-,TGCAGTGCTAGAAGAGTCAGGGAGGCGAAAGAGACCCAGTACTTC,CSARRVREAKETQYF
TRBV7-8,many,TRBJ2-2,TRBD2,TGTGCCAGCTTTGTAAGACTAGCGAACACCGGGGACCTGTTTTTT,CASFVRLANTGDLFF
TRBV19,few,TRBJ2-1,TRBD2,TGTGCCAGTAGTATAGGGAGTAGCGGGAGGTATTACGGCAATGAGCAGTTCTTC,CASSIGSSGRYYGNEQFF
TRBV7-2,many,TRBJ2-7,-,TGTGCCAGCAGCTTAGACAGGACTATGGGCTCCTACGAGCAGTACTTC,CASSLDRTMGSYEQYF
TRBV27,few,TRBJ2-3,-,TGTGCCAGCAGTCTCGGACAGGGAGGGGACACAGATACGCAGTATTTT,CASSLGQGGDTDTQYF
TRBV27,many,TRBJ2-5,-,TGTGCCAGCAGAAGAACGGAGGGCCAAGAGACCCAGTACTTC,CASRRTEGQETQYF
TRBV18,many,TRBJ2-7,-,TGTGCCAGCTCACTATCACAGGTCTACGAGCAGTACTTC,CASSLSQVYEQYF
TRBV12-3/TRBV12-4,-,TRBJ1-5,TRBD1,TGTGCCAGCAGGGGGACAGGGCTCAATCAGCCCCAGCATTTT,CASRGTGLNQPQHF
TRBV20-1,-,TRBJ2-7,-,TGCAGTGCTAGAGAGTGGGGGGTAGGCAACGAGCAGTACTTC,CSAREWGVGNEQYF
TRBV5-1,many,TRBJ1-5,-,TGCGCCAGCAGCTTGAGTTGGGGCTCCAATCAGCCCCAGCATTTT,CASSLSWGSNQPQHF
TRBV6-1,many,TRBJ2-1,TRBD1,TGTGCCAGCAGACCTTCGACGGGACAGGGGAAGGATGAGCAGTTCTTC,CASRPSTGQGKDEQFF
TRBV5-1,many,TRBJ2-5,TRBD2,TGCGCCAGCAGCTTGGTCGGGAGGGCCGAGGAGACCCAGTACTTC,CASSLVGRAEETQYF
TRBV28,-,TRBJ2-1,TRBD2,TGTGCCAGCAGTTCGCGGGGGGGCCTAATTAAAAATGAGCAGTTCTTC,CASSSRGGLIKNEQFF
TRBV5-1,many,TRBJ2-4,-,TGCGCCAGCAGCTTGACGGGGGGCCCCAAAAACATTCAGTACTTC,CASSLTGGPKNIQYF
TRBV2,many,TRBJ2-2,-,TGTGCCAGCAGAACGAATCACCCCGGGGAGCTGTTTTTT,CASRTNHPGELFF
TRBV2,many,TRBJ2-7,-,TGTGCCAGCAGTGAGCAACATCCCTACGAGCAGTACTTC,CASSEQHPYEQYF
TRBV29-1,-,TRBJ2-4,TRBD1,TGCAGCGTTGAACCCAGGGGGCTAGCCAAACACATTCAGTACTTC,CSVEPRGLAKHIQYF
TRBV5-1,many,TRBJ2-6,-,TGCGCCAGCAGCTTTTCCGGCTCTGGGGCCAACGTCCTGACTTTC,CASSFSGSGANVLTF
TRBV5-1,many,TRBJ2-5,-,TGCGCCAGCAGCTTTGTCCTTGGGGGAGAAGAGACCCAGTACTTC,CASSFVLGGEETQYF
TRBV11-2,many,TRBJ2-1,TRBD2,TGTGCCAGCAGCTTAGACTGGACTAGCGGCTTCTACAATGAGCAGTTCTTC,CASSLDWTSGFYNEQFF
TRBV6-1,many,TRBJ2-7,-,TGTGCCAGCAGTCAGCCCGGGACCGCTCCTTTCTACGAGCAGTACTTC,CASSQPGTAPFYEQYF
TRBV28,-,TRBJ1-5,-,TGTGCCAGCAGTTTGCCAGGGAAGGAGCAGCCCCAGCATTTT,CASSLPGKEQPQHF
TRBV6-1,few,TRBJ2-5,-,TGTGCCAGCAGTGGCTGGGTCGGGGCGCGAGAGACCCAGTACTTC,CASSGWVGARETQYF
TRBV14,-,TRBJ2-6,TRBD1,TGTGCCAGCAGCCCGTGGGGCAGGGGGAACTCTGGGGCCAACGTCCTGACTTTC,CASSPWGRGNSGANVLTF
TRBV20-1,many,TRBJ1-1,-,TGCAGTGCTCCTCGGACCGGGACTGAAGCTTTCTTT,CSAPRTGTEAFF
TRBV7-2,-,TRBJ2-6,TRBD2,TGTGCCAGCAGCTTAGTCGCTAGCGGACTTAGCTCTGGGGCCAACGTCCTGACTTTC,CASSLVASGLSSGANVLTF
TRBV7-3,many,TRBJ2-1,TRBD2,TGTGCCAGCAGCTTAACGAAGGAGCTAGCGGGCCTCAATGAGCAGTTCTTC,CASSLTKELAGLNEQFF
TRBV29-1,many,TRBJ2-7,-,TGCAGCGTTGCGAACAGGGAAGAGCAGTACTTC,CSVANREEQYF
TRBV11-2,many,TRBJ2-2,-,TGTGCCAGCAGCTTTTCAGTCAACACCGGGGAGCTGTTTTTT,CASSFSVNTGELFF
TRBV18,-,TRBJ1-2,-,TGTGCCAGCTCACCCCCGGACAGAGTCTATGGCTACACCTTC,CASSPPDRVYGYTF
TRBV3-1,once,TRBJ2-7,-,TGTGTCAGCAGCTTGAACACCTACGAGCAGTACTTC,CVSSLNTYEQYF
TRBV7-8,few,TRBJ1-2,-,TGTGCCAGCAGCCATGCCGGTAAGGATGGCTACACCTTC,CASSHAGKDGYTF
TRBV7-2,once,TRBJ1-5,TRBD1,TGTGCCAGCATCCTGGGACAGGGGGGCAATCAGCCCCAGCATTTT,CASILGQGGNQPQHF
TRBV4-2,many,TRBJ2-4,-,TGTGCCAGCAGCCAAAGATGGGAAGATATAGACATTCAGTACTTC,CASSQRWEDIDIQYF
TRBV19,-,TRBJ1-5,TRBD1,TGTGCCAGTAGGACAGGGACTAGAAATCAGCCCCAGCATTTT,CASRTGTRNQPQHF
TRBV19,many,TRBJ2-7,TRBD1,TGTGCCAGTGCCGACAGGGGGGAGGACGAGCAGTACTTC,CASADRGEDEQYF
TRBV28,many,TRBJ2-2,-,TGTGCCAGCAGGACAGGATTAGGGGAGCTGTTTTTT,CASRTGLGELFF
TRBV5-4,many,TRBJ2-1,TRBD2,TGTGCCAGCAGCTTGGATTTGGGTCTGTATGGGAGGGCCAGCGATGAGCAGTTCTTC,CASSLDLGLYGRASDEQFF
TRBV7-9,-,TRBJ2-7,-,TGTGCCAGCAGCCCCCGGGCGGAGTCCATTTCTCCCTACGAGCAGTACTTC,CASSPRAESISPYEQYF
TRBV18,-,TRBJ2-5,-,TGTGCCAGCTCACCGGACGGAGAAGAGACCCAGTACTTC,CASSPDGEETQYF
TRBV5-1,many,TRBJ2-2,TRBD1,TGCGCCAGCAGCGACAGGGGAACCACCGGGGAGCTGTTTTTT,CASSDRGTTGELFF
TRBV29-1,few,TRBJ2-7,TRBD1,TGCAGCGTTGAAGATTACAGGGGGTCTTCCTACGAGCAGTACTTC,CSVEDYRGSSYEQYF
TRBV19,-,TRBJ2-3,-,TGTGCCAGTAACCCAATACCGGGAGACGCGCAGTATTTT,CASNPIPGDAQYF
TRBV12-3/TRBV12-4,many,TRBJ2-7,TRBD2,TGTGCCAGCAGTGAGGGACTAAGCTACGAGCAGTACTTC,CASSEGLSYEQYF
TRBV27,many,TRBJ2-1,-,TGTGCCAGCAGCCTGATGGGGAACGGGGGGCCAACGAATGAGCAGTTCTTC,CASSLMGNGGPTNEQFF
TRBV12-3/TRBV12-4,-,TRBJ2-2,TRBD2,TGTGCCAGCAGTCGTGGGACTAGCGGGGGGGTCGGGGAGCTGTTTTTT,CASSRGTSGGVGELFF
TRBV28,many,TRBJ2-1,-,TGCGCCAGCAGCTTGGACTACAATGAGCAGTTCTTC,CASSLDYNEQFF
TRBV20-1,many,TRBJ2-3,TRBD2,TGCAGTGCTAGAGATTCGGGGGGAGCGGGCACAGATACGCAGTATTTT,CSARDSGGAGTDTQYF